This record looks at one TCR beta chain sequence and its context. The data were obtained in a study of shared clonotypes between healthy human individuals. The ends were cut back, 5 bases at V and 5 bases at J, with 12 bases in the middle. CDR1 is SEHNR and CDR2 is FQNEAQ in the germline V gene (reference sequence). The length of the CDR3 is 13 residues. TCRdb's table, derived via immunoSEQ multiplex PCR, lists solely in-frame clones and lacks some. The data contain roughly 700,000 clones, 90% of them singletons. The rearrangement links TRBV7-9 to TRBJ2-5; the D gene is possibly TRBD2 (5 bases). Sequencing used memory CD8+ T cells from PBMCs. Documented subset: CD45RO+ cells pooled with CCR7-negative TemRA cells. The sequence was obtained from a man younger than 30 in good health. Some clones in this sample may be carry-over from other donors' samples. DNA of the CDR3: TGTGCCAGCAGCCCCCGAGGGCCGGAGACCCAGTACTTC. Amino acid sequence: CASSPRGPETQYF. Together with reference TRBV7-9 and TRBJ2-5, the CDR3 gives the full variable domain: DTGVSQNPRHKITKRGQNVTFRCDPISEHNRLYWYRQTLGQGPEFLTYFQNEAQLEKSRLLSDRFSAERPKGSFSTLEIQRTEQGDSAMYLCASSPRGPETQYFGPGTRLLVL.